This TCR beta chain was recovered during a study of vaccination and CD4 T cells after COVID-19 (dated by TCRdb to between 2021 and 2024). With regard to the full study: SARS-CoV-2 positivity had been established in the convalescent patients by nasal swab PCR, and mild disease was recorded in several of these patients and severe disease in one. The convalescent cohort included six males and four females, with two Hispanic individuals, seven Caucasians, two Asians and one multiracial person. Each participant got two doses of either the Pfizer-BioNTech BNT162b2 vaccine (n=8) or the Moderna mRNA-1273 vaccine (n=2). Post-COVID blood samples from convalescent patients were collected a median of around 100 days after diagnosis, with a range of 35 to 161 days. Post-vaccine blood samples were taken a median of 72 days after the second vaccine dose, with a range of about 14 to 241 days. Culture stimuli were overlapping spike peptide pools from SARS-CoV-2 and from the common cold coronaviruses HCoV-NL63, HCoV-OC43 and HCoV-229E. In control cultures, a CEFX viral epitope pool was used as positive control, an HIV-1 Nef peptide pool was used as negative control, or no peptide was added. In 10 COVID-19 convalescent patients and a handful of infection-naive healthy vaccine recipients, researchers compared the spike-specific CD4+ TCR repertoire from before mRNA vaccination with the repertoire from after.

This sample's treatment or condition label indicates: approximately 10-day PBMC culture with coronavirus spike peptide pools or control peptides (ViraFEST assay). The study used the ViraFEST assay, which expanded antigen-specific T cells with peptide pools and then identified expanded clonotypes by TCR sequencing. The positive SARS-CoV-2 PCR tests of the convalescent patients were dated from March to December 2020, before the Alpha, Beta and Delta variants emerged in the United States. PBMCs were cultured at approximately 2.1 million per well in IMDM supplemented with around 5.5% human AB serum and about 10 IU/ml IL-2, with around 10 ug/ml peptide pools added. Half of the culture medium was replaced with fresh IL-2-containing medium on days 3 and 7. CD4+ T cells were isolated after approximately 10 days of culture through negative selection using the EasySep CD4+ T cell isolation kit. Ficoll-Paque Plus gradient centrifugation was used to isolate PBMCs from whole blood, and the isolated PBMCs were then either used fresh or cryopreserved at -140C. In general, triplicate wells were set up for every culture condition.

The paper's findings and limits, for the study overall: In convalescent patients, a median 86.3% of post-vaccine SARS-CoV-2-reactive clones were detected only after vaccination, and vaccine-specific priming was suggested by this finding. Of the vaccine-specific clones in convalescent patients, 304 of 307, or nearly all, reacted only to SARS-CoV-2 spike and did not cross-react with common cold coronaviruses. The number of convalescent patients in the study was relatively small, and the study did not examine early timepoints following natural infection. An increase in the median number of SARS-CoV-2-reactive clonotypes from approximately 23 after infection to 38 after vaccination was observed, but the change was not found to be significant.

Library construction relied on PCR. TCR sequencing of DNA from cultured CD4+ T cells used the Oncomine TCR Beta short-read assay at the Johns Hopkins FTIC core. The QIAamp micro DNA kit was used to extract genomic DNA from the cultured CD4+ T cells. The Oncomine TCR Beta libraries from cultured CD4+ T cells were pooled using unique dual indexes and then sequenced on an Illumina iSeq 100. The paper's data handling went like this. Non-productive sequences were removed, and CDR3s that did not start with C, did not end with F or W, or were shorter than 7 amino acids were discarded. The MANAFEST web application was used to identify antigen-specific clonotypes by comparing peptide-stimulated wells against reference wells and other culture wells. Positive clones required FDR below 0.05, an odds ratio above 5, and productive frequency above 0.1% in at least two of three replicate wells. A clonotype counted as cross-reactive if it showed significant expansion both in the SARS-CoV-2 spike wells and in at least one common cold coronavirus spike condition. Similarity between CDR3 sequences was evaluated in R version 3.6.1 using Levenshtein distances (stringdist) and unrooted phylogenetic trees (ape). Clones were called with MiXCR by TCRdb after fastp trimmed the public reads at Q25, and only in-frame beta chains were retained. A single entry per CDR3 protein holds the most common genes and DNA from its merged rows. The V and J calls shown here were made by TCRdb, not taken from the authors' results. The sample table records some 20,000 distinct CDR3 sequences; roughly 40% of these occur just once. The top ten constitute 2.5% to 3% of the sample.

A note on this clonotype: It has no known antigen specificity. No much larger clonotype is one base removed from it; base qualities were not supplied.

The receptor was isolated from a human donor who had recovered from COVID-19. The sample here was CD4+ T cells from blood, cultured in vitro, taken after SARS-CoV-2 vaccination.

In nucleotides, the sequence is TGTGCCAGCAGTGTAACCTCGACAGGGTCGGGACACGAGCAGTACTTC. It encodes CASSVTSTGSGHEQYF. This sequence uses TRBV2 and TRBJ2-7, with TRBD1 identical over 7 junction bases. V is cut back by 4 bases and J by 5 bases, with 14 bases in the junction unmatched. Including cysteine and phenylalanine, the CDR3 has 16 amino acids. Only CDR3 DNA remains: 48 bases, in frame from the first base. CDR1 and CDR2 (SNHLY, FYNNEI) derive from the germline V gene.